Following are 28 T cell receptor beta chains from one sample sequenced in a study of blood T cell repertoires in COVID-19 (dated by TCRdb to about 2020). To prepare the library, the immunoSEQ multiplex PCR assay was applied. In TCRdb, the immuneACCESS table is reduced to in-frame sequences with V and J assigned. These tables do not hold every clone; where another copy was compared, an unresolved V gene accounts for under half, and the others remain unexplained. The sample table shows approximately 97,000 clones, and 70% to 90% are seen once. The ten largest account for around 2% of the sample. Sequenced sample: peripheral blood. The receptors were sampled from a man between 45 and 60 years old with COVID-19, enrolled during active disease.

The genes are TRBV19 and TRBJ1-5; 12 bases are a match to TRBD1. Germline V gives CDR1 LNHDA, CDR2 SQIVND (reference sequence). The CDR3 contains 14 residues. The V segment lost 9 bases and the J segment 5 bases; nucleotides outside the gene matches: 5. Here the CDR3 reads CASTGTGGYQPQHF. The CDR3 DNA sequence: TGTGCCAGCACCGGGACAGGGGGCTATCAGCCCCAGCATTTT.

The V gene is TRBV2, the J gene TRBJ2-5; a weak D match, TRBD2 (6 bases). This CDR3 spans 14 amino acids. Looked up from germline, CDR1 is SNHLY and CDR2 is FYNNEI. The V end lost 6 bases, the J end lost 6 bases, and 17 bases lay between the germline ends. This chain's CDR3 is CASRGDLATQTQYF. The CDR3 DNA reads TGTGCCAGCAGGGGGGACTTGGCCACCCAGACCCAGTACTTC.

CDR3 region: CASSAGGSPLHF. Here the CDR3 DNA reads TGTGCCAGCAGCGCAGGGGGCTCACCCCTCCACTTT. The genes are TRBV9 and TRBJ1-6, with 8 nucleotides matching TRBD1. The trim removed 3 bases at V and 10 bases at J, leaving 0 bases unmatched. CDR3 length: 12 amino acids. CDR1 is SGDLS and CDR2 is YYNGEE in the germline V gene.

The chain recombines TRBV7-9 with TRBJ2-2, with TRBD2 matching 9 bases. There are 14 residues in the CDR3. Trimming cost V 2 bases and J 7 bases; bases outside gene matches: 2. Germline loops: CDR1 SEHNR, CDR2 FQNEAQ (reference sequence). CDR3 nucleotides: TGTGCCAGCAGCTTACTAGCGGGGCGCGGGGAGCTGTTTTTT. This sequence encodes CASSLLAGRGELFF.

The J gene is TRBJ1-4, the V gene TRBV4-1; D unresolved. Germline-derived CDR1 and CDR2 are MGHRA and YSYEKL. The CDR3 contains 18 residues. V was trimmed by 4 bases and J by 1 base, leaving 19 bases between them. The CDR3 DNA sequence: TGCGCCAGCAGCCGATACCCAAAAGGAGAGGGAACTAATGAAAAACTGTTTTTT. It codes for CASSRYPKGEGTNEKLFF.

The chain has TRBV7-2 and TRBJ2-7, with 8 bases aligning to TRBD1. The trim removed 0 bases at V and 4 bases at J, leaving 5 bases unmatched. In germline, CDR1 is SGHTA, CDR2 FQGNSA. CDR3 size: 15 residues. The CDR3 DNA is TGTGCCAGCAGCTTAGCCGGGACAGGTGCTTACGAGCAGTACTTC. This translates into CASSLAGTGAYEQYF.

J is TRBJ1-2 and V is TRBV5-5, with 9 bases that match TRBD1. V dropped 1 base and J dropped 3; count of bases not matched to a gene: 7. CDR3 length: 16 residues. Germline V CDR1 and CDR2: SGHKS, YYEKEE (reference sequence). As DNA, the CDR3 is TGTGCCAGCAGCTTGCTGTGGACAGGGGTTGACTATGGCTACACCTTC. Residues: CASSLLWTGVDYGYTF.

The chain combines TRBV11-2 with TRBJ1-1, with no clear D. Germline CDR1 and CDR2: SGHAT and FQNNGV. Trimming took off 6 bases at V and 1 base at J, with 9 bases between the two ends. This CDR3 comprises 13 residues. The chain's CDR3 is CASRSGRNTEAFF. The CDR3, as DNA: TGTGCCAGCAGAAGCGGAAGGAACACTGAAGCTTTCTTT.

This chain connects TRBV15 to TRBJ1-1; unclear D gene. CDR3 length: 14 amino acids. Deletions cut 3 bases from V and 7 bases from J, with 15 bases between. Germline V CDR1 and CDR2: LNHNV, YYDKDF (reference sequence). CDR3 nucleotides: TGTGCCACCAGCAGGGCCGGGGTCAACTTTGAAGCTTTCTTT. Amino acids: CATSRAGVNFEAFF.

This rearrangement joins TRBV2 to TRBJ1-2; D call uncertain. The length of the CDR3 is 10 residues. V was cut by 4 bases and J by 6 bases, with 3 bases left in between. CDR1 and CDR2 from the germline V gene are SNHLY and FYNNEI. CDR3: CASSVNGYTF. The CDR3 DNA is TGTGCCAGCAGTGTTAATGGCTACACCTTC. Based on the CDR3 plus reference TRBV2 and TRBJ1-2, the full variable domain is EPEVTQTPSHQVTQMGQEVILRCVPISNHLYFYWYRQILGQKVEFLVSFYNNEISEKSEIFDDQFSVERPDGSNFTLKIRSTKLEDSAMYFCASSVNGYTFGSGTRLTVV.

This clone has only one observation. The chain couples TRBV6-6 to TRBJ2-7; maybe TRBD2 (6 bases). The germline CDR1 and CDR2 sequences are MNHNY and SVGAGI (reference sequence). The CDR3 length is 14 residues. The V gene lost 6 bases and the J gene lost 4 bases, with 16 bases spanning the gap. The CDR3 DNA follows: TGTGCCAGCAGGACGGGACTCTCTAGGTACGAGCAGTACTTC. Translated: CASRTGLSRYEQYF.

This sequence joins TRBV3-1 (or the pseudogene TRBV3-2) and TRBJ1-1; no reliable D call. The CDR3 length is 14 residues. With 2 bases removed from V and 1 base from J, the gap between germline ends came to 8 bases. Germline CDR1 is LGHDT and CDR2 is YNNKEL (reference sequence). CDR3 sequence: CASSQLVQNTEAFF. The CDR3 nucleotides are TGTGCCAGCAGCCAACTAGTTCAGAACACTGAAGCTTTCTTT.

The chain links TRBV30 to TRBJ2-7, with D perhaps TRBD2 (6 bases). Germline-derived CDR1 and CDR2 are GTSNPN and SVGIG (reference sequence). This CDR3 is built from 15 residues. Trimming took 3 bases from V and 4 from J, leaving 19 bases between them. In nucleotides, the CDR3 is TGTGCCTGGAGAATTTTTGGACTACAAAAATACGAGCAGTACTTC. Its translation is CAWRIFGLQKYEQYF.

This clone was seen just once. The V gene is TRBV29-1, the J gene TRBJ2-4; D is undetermined. Trimming took off 6 bases at V and 0 bases at J, with 9 bases between the two ends. This CDR3 comprises 13 residues. Germline V lookup: CDR1 SQVTM, CDR2 ANQGSEA. CDR3 nucleotide sequence: TGCAGCGTCCCCGGCGGAGCCAAAAACATTCAGTACTTC. Translation gives CSVPGGAKNIQYF.

A single count supports this clone. The genes are TRBV7-2 and TRBJ2-7; D is undetermined. The V gene lost 4 bases and the J gene lost 3 bases, with 4 bases spanning the gap. Per the germline V gene, CDR1 is SGHTA and CDR2 is FQGNSA. The CDR3 is 11 residues long. Here the CDR3 DNA reads TGTGCCAGCAGCTCCCTCTACGAGCAGTACTTC. Translating gives CASSSLYEQYF.

The chain recombines TRBV9 with TRBJ2-3, with D possibly TRBD2 on 5 matching bases. Germline lookup yields CDR1 SGDLS and CDR2 YYNGEE. Trimming cost V 0 bases and J 0 bases, with 8 bases left between them. The CDR3 has 15 residues. The DNA of the CDR3 is TGTGCCAGCAGCGTAGACCCGGGAAGCACAGATACGCAGTATTTT. Translation: CASSVDPGSTDTQYF.

This clone appeared a single time. This chain connects TRBV7-9 to TRBJ1-2; 10 bases are a match to TRBD1. This CDR3 comprises 17 residues. Germline V CDR1 and CDR2: SEHNR, FQNEAQ (reference sequence). After removal of 3 bases from V and 6 bases from J, the junction contained 13 bases not matched to a gene. For the CDR3, the DNA is TGTGCCAGCAGCTTCAGATTATCAACGGACAGGGGGAATGGCTACACCTTC. Amino acid sequence: CASSFRLSTDRGNGYTF.

V gene TRBV13 combines with J gene TRBJ1-1; 7 positions agree with TRBD1. This CDR3 comprises 15 residues. Germline values: CDR1 PRHDT, CDR2 FYEKMQ (reference sequence). V lost 2 bases to trimming and J lost 1 base; unmatched junction nucleotides: 4. CDR3 sequence (DNA): TGTGCCAGCAGCTTACGGCGGACAGGGAACACTGAAGCTTTCTTT. Protein sequence: CASSLRRTGNTEAFF.

The chain is built from TRBV6-2 or TRBV6-3 and TRBJ1-1; 11 bases line up with TRBD1. The V segment lost 5 bases and the J segment 10 bases; nucleotides outside the gene matches: 12. Germline-derived CDR1 and CDR2 are MNHEY and SVGEGT. CDR3 length: 15 residues. This CDR3 is CASSPGDRGTLRAFF. For the CDR3, the DNA is TGTGCCAGCAGTCCGGGGGACAGGGGGACACTTCGAGCTTTCTTT.

The chain uses TRBV2 and TRBJ1-5; TRBD1 matches at 9 bases. With 6 bases clipped from V and 1 base from J, the junction kept 1 base outside the gene matches. The CDR3 is 14 amino acids. Germline assignment: CDR1 SNHLY and CDR2 FYNNEI. The DNA for the CDR3 is TGTGCCAGCAGACAGGGGGCGAGCAATCAGCCCCAGCATTTT. It is translated as CASRQGASNQPQHF.

V gene TRBV3-1 (or the pseudogene TRBV3-2) combines with J gene TRBJ2-5; 13 bases line up with TRBD2. V shed 6 bases, J shed 2 bases, and the junction held 0 bases outside the gene matches. The CDR3 runs to 14 residues. Germline CDR1 and CDR2: LGHDT and YNNKEL (reference sequence). The CDR3 bases are TGTGCCAGCAGACTAGCGGGGGGGCAAGAGACCCAGTACTTC. Its translation: CASRLAGGQETQYF.

The chain uses TRBV4-1 and TRBJ2-7, with D unclear. CDR1 is MGHRA, CDR2 YSYEKL, per germline. V lost 3 bases and J 0 bases, leaving 3 bases between the germline ends. The length of the CDR3 is 12 residues. In nucleotides, the CDR3 is TGCGCCAGCAGCCAGAGCTCCTACGAGCAGTACTTC. It specifies CASSQSSYEQYF.

This clone was recorded only once. J is TRBJ2-2 and V is TRBV3-1 (or the pseudogene TRBV3-2); TRBD2 matches 9 bases. Germline V CDR1 and CDR2: LGHDT, YNNKEL (reference sequence). The CDR3 covers 15 residues. The ends lost 2 bases at V and 6 bases at J; junction bases unmatched: 4. CDR3 sequence (DNA): TGTGCCAGCAGCCAAATTAGCGGGGGACCCGGGGAGCTGTTTTTT. The encoded protein is CASSQISGGPGELFF.

V is TRBV9 and J is TRBJ1-2; 7 bases are shared with TRBD1. Germline V gene data show CDR1 as SGDLS and CDR2 as YYNGEE. The CDR3 has 15 amino acids. The V segment lost 3 bases and the J segment 4 bases; nucleotides outside the gene matches: 9. The CDR3 region has the DNA TGTGCCAGCAGCGGCCTACAGGGGAGAGGCTATGGCTACACCTTC. Its protein product is CASSGLQGRGYGYTF.

The chain combines TRBV7-2 with TRBJ2-3; weak D call: TRBD2 (5 bases). Germline CDR1 and CDR2: SGHTA and FQGNSA. This CDR3 has 15 amino acids. The V end was cut by 5 bases, the J end by 8 bases, with 20 bases between. CDR3 sequence: CASSHQAERRRTQYF. The CDR3 nucleotides read TGTGCCAGCAGCCACCAAGCGGAGCGGCGGCGTACGCAGTATTTT.

The DNA of the CDR3 is TGCGCCAGCAGCTTGGGGGACACCAGAGGGGATGAGCAGTTCTTC. Translating gives CASSLGDTRGDEQFF. This chain uses TRBV5-1 with TRBJ2-1; TRBD1 might be the D (6 bases). Trimming removed 0 bases from V and 8 bases from J, with 15 bases in between. Germline V gene sequence: CDR1 SGHRS, CDR2 YFSETQ. The CDR3 consists of 15 residues.

This chain joins TRBV29-1 and TRBJ1-1; TRBD1 matches 9 bases. The CDR3 has 13 amino acids. Germline V gene lookup returns CDR1 SQVTM and CDR2 ANQGSEA. Losses at the gene ends were 6 bases for V and 3 bases for J; bases not matched to a gene: 5. CDR3 in DNA: TGCAGCGTGGACAGGGGTGGGGACACTGAAGCTTTCTTT. Amino acid sequence: CSVDRGGDTEAFF.

CDR3 in DNA: TGCGCCAGCAGCTTGGCCTCATCGGGTGAAAAACTGTTTTTT. This codes for CASSLASSGEKLFF. The gene calls are TRBV5-1 and TRBJ1-4; D remains unclear. The CDR3 has 14 residues. Trimming cost V 0 bases and J 7 bases, with 10 bases left between them. Germline V CDR1 and CDR2: SGHRS, YFSETQ. The whole variable domain, remainder taken from reference TRBV5-1 and TRBJ1-4, is KAGVTQTPRYLIKTRGQQVTLSCSPISGHRSVSWYQQTPGQGLQFLFEYFSETQRNKGNFPGRFSGRQFSNSRSEMNVSTLELGDSALYLCASSLASSGEKLFFGSGTQLSVL.